These 5 T cell receptor beta chains were sequenced from one sample in a study of response to subunit inactivated influenza vaccine. MiXCR, applied by TCRdb to the RT-PCR reads, yields one record per CDR3 protein. The sample includes around 570,000 distinct CDR3 sequences, 10% to 12% of them seen just once. Separately, the same data were catalogued under a study of T cells expressing NK-cell markers. This second study notes: TCR beta cDNA was generated via 5'RACE template switching incorporating UMIs.

Material: PBMCs from blood, obtained on the day of vaccination. The receptors here all came from a middle-aged man who received an inactivated influenza vaccine.

The chain combines TRBV5-5 with TRBJ2-5, with TRBD1 as a possible D gene (5 bases). The germline CDR1 and CDR2 sequences are SGHKS and YYEKEE (reference sequence). V was pared by 4 bases and J by 4 bases, with 20 bases between. The CDR3 contains 16 residues. CDR3 amino acids: CASSPYRTPLAETQYF. CDR3 coding DNA: TGTGCCAGCAGCCCGTACAGGACCCCCCTGGCAGAGACCCAGTACTTC.

Many counts were recorded for this clonotype. This sequence joins TRBV4-3 and TRBJ2-1; the D is unclear. CDR1 LGHNA and CDR2 YSLEER come from the germline V gene. Trimming removed 0 bases from V and 10 bases from J, with 7 bases in between. The CDR3 runs 12 residues. The CDR3 loop reads CASSQEGFEQFF. CDR3 bases: TGCGCCAGCAGCCAAGAAGGGTTCGAGCAGTTCTTC.

This clonotype was observed a handful of times. V usage is TRBV10-3 and J usage is TRBJ1-1, with D possibly matching TRBD1 (5 bases). The length of the CDR3 is 14 residues. V lost 7 bases and J lost 4, with 16 bases in between. Looked up from germline, CDR1 is ENHRY and CDR2 is SYGVKD. The CDR3 loop reads CAITQGGLGTEAFF. In nucleotides, the CDR3 is TGTGCCATCACCCAGGGAGGGTTGGGCACTGAAGCTTTCTTT.

This clonotype was counted at least ten times. This sequence joins TRBV7-9 and TRBJ2-2; 8 nucleotides agree with TRBD1. The V and J ends lost 4 bases and 3 bases, in that order; junction bases with no gene match: 7. The CDR3 sequence is 16 residues long. Germline V lookup: CDR1 SEHNR, CDR2 FQNEAQ (reference sequence). CDR3 protein: CASSSTGTGDTGELFF. CDR3 in DNA: TGTGCCAGCAGCTCAACCGGGACAGGAGACACCGGGGAGCTGTTTTTT. Full variable domain (missing parts from reference TRBV7-9 and TRBJ2-2): DTGVSQNPRHKITKRGQNVTFRCDPISEHNRLYWYRQTLGQGPEFLTYFQNEAQLEKSRLLSDRFSAERPKGSFSTLEIQRTEQGDSAMYLCASSSTGTGDTGELFFGEGSRLTVL.

This rearrangement joins TRBV7-2 to TRBJ1-5; D unclear. The CDR3 extends over 16 amino acids. Germline V gives CDR1 SGHTA, CDR2 FQGNSA. Trimming cost V 0 bases and J 0 bases, with 9 bases left between them. CDR3 sequence (DNA): TGTGCCAGCAGCTTAGCGCCCGCGAATAGCAATCAGCCCCAGCATTTT. Its protein product is CASSLAPANSNQPQHF.